What follows are 10 T cell receptor beta chains derived from one specimen sequenced in a study of breast tumors, draining lymph nodes, adjacent tissues. Via MiXCR, TCRdb re-called the multiplex PCR reads, giving one row per CDR3 protein. The table shows 290,000 or so distinct CDR3 sequences, with over 30% occurring only once. Axillary draining lymph nodes of breast cancer patients supplied the node samples. Source material: axillary lymph node tissue. These receptors were obtained from a female donor with breast cancer. Some clones in this sample may be carry-over from other donors' samples.

Only a few counts were recorded for this clonotype. This may be a read error: a much more frequent sequence differs by one nucleotide. The rearrangement joins TRBV6-4 to TRBJ2-1; D may match TRBD1 or TRBD2 (5 bases each). The CDR3 has 15 residues. CDR1 is MRHNA, CDR2 SNTAGT, per germline. Deletions cut 5 bases from V and 3 bases from J, with 14 bases between. CDR3 in DNA: TGTGCCAGCAGTCACTACGGGGCGGGCTACAATGAGCAGTTCTTC. Residues: CASSHYGAGYNEQFF.

In regard to this clonotype: This may be a read error: a much more frequent sequence differs by one nucleotide. This chain connects TRBV11-3 to TRBJ2-1; D remains unclear. Germline loops: CDR1 SGHNT, CDR2 YENEEA. CDR3 length: 11 amino acids. CDR3 nucleotide sequence: TGTGCCGGCAGTCAGTGGGATGAGCAGTTCTTC. Protein product: CAGSQWDEQFF.

This clonotype was detected many times. The rearrangement links TRBV6-6 to TRBJ1-4; possible D gene TRBD1, 5 bases. The CDR3 sequence is 16 residues long. Trimming removed 2 bases from V and 8 bases from J, with 18 bases in between. The V gene's germline CDR1 is MNHNY and CDR2 SVGAGI (reference sequence). For the CDR3, the DNA is TGTGCCAGCAGTTACGCGGGTGGGGGAGTGCGAGAAAAACTGTTTTTT. Translating it yields CASSYAGGGVREKLFF.

This clonotype was observed a few times. With a much larger clone just one base away, this may be a read error. This rearrangement joins TRBV20-1 to TRBJ2-7; 13 positions agree with TRBD2. Trimming removed 5 bases from V and 6 bases from J; junction bases left unmatched: 7. Germline assignment: CDR1 DFQATT and CDR2 SNEGSKA (reference sequence). This CDR3 spans 14 amino acids. CDR3 region: CSAWTSGSLTEQYF. The CDR3 DNA reads TGCAGTGCTTGGACTAGCGGGAGTCTCACCGAGCAGTACTTC.

A few counts support this clonotype. One base away lies a much larger clone, so this may be a sequencing read error. Likely a read error: the CDR3 ends without its conserved phenylalanine or tryptophan. The rearrangement links TRBV7-8 to TRBJ1-5; TRBD1 matches at 7 bases. The CDR3 runs to 16 residues. Germline V gene data show CDR1 as SGHVS and CDR2 as FQNEAQ. V was pared by 1 base and J by 5 bases, with 8 bases of the junction left unmatched. The CDR3 loop is CASSLDGRGAHQPQHS. CDR3 bases: TGTGCCAGCAGCTTAGACGGCAGGGGGGCCCATCAGCCCCAGCATTCT.

This clonotype was recorded many times. The J gene is TRBJ1-4, the V gene TRBV19; D ambiguous. Germline V gene data show CDR1 as LNHDA and CDR2 as SQIVND (reference sequence). CDR3 size: 13 residues. V was trimmed by 4 bases and J by 7 bases, leaving 10 bases between them. The CDR3 is CASSNGIGEKLFF. Written as DNA, the CDR3 is TGTGCCAGTAGTAACGGGATCGGTGAAAAACTGTTTTTT.

This clonotype has a count of ten or more. The chain couples TRBV5-8 to TRBJ2-5; TRBD2 might be the D (7 bases). The CDR3 is 14 amino acids. The V end lost 4 bases, the J end lost 4 bases, and 14 bases lay between the germline ends. Germline values: CDR1 SGHTS, CDR2 YDEGEE. The chain's CDR3 is CASSLRGAGETQYF. The DNA of the CDR3 is TGTGCCAGCAGCCTTCGGGGGGCCGGAGAGACCCAGTACTTC.

In the case of this clonotype: Just one base apart from a much larger clone, this may be a read error. The chain carries TRBV2 and TRBJ2-1, with 8 bases that match TRBD2. There are 14 residues in the CDR3. Trimming removed 4 bases from V and 6 bases from J; junction bases left unmatched: 5. CDR1 SNHLY and CDR2 FYNNEI come from the germline V gene. CDR3 sequence (DNA): TGTGCCAGCAGTGGAATTCTAGCGGGCAATGAGCAGTTCTTC. It is translated as CASSGILAGNEQFF.

This clonotype showed up many times. The chain carries TRBV6-4 and TRBJ2-3; D is possibly TRBD1 or TRBD2 (5 bases each). Trimming cost V 6 bases and J 0 bases, with 10 bases left between them. Germline CDR1 and CDR2: MRHNA and SNTAGT. The CDR3 has 14 amino acids. CDR3 sequence (DNA): TGTGCCAGCAGCCGGGACCATAGCACAGATACGCAGTATTTT. It specifies CASSRDHSTDTQYF.

This clonotype was seen ten or more times. The chain combines TRBV6-1 with TRBJ1-6; D is ambiguous. This CDR3 contains 12 residues. Germline CDR1 reads MNHNS; CDR2 reads SASEGT. The CDR3 DNA follows: TGTGGCCTCAGCTCCTATAATTCACCCCTCCACTTT. This encodes CGLSSYNSPLHF.